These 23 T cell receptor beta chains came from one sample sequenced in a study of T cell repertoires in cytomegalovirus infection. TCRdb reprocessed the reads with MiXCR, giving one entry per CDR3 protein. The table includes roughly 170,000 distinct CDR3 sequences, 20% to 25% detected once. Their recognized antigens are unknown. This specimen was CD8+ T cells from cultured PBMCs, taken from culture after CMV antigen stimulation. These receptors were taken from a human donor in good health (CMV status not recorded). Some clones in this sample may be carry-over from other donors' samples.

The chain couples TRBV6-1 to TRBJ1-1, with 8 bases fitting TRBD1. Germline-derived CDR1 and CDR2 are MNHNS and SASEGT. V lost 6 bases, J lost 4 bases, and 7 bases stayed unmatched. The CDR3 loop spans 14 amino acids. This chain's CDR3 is CASRTSGGGTEAFF. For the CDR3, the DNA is TGTGCCAGCAGAACTTCAGGGGGCGGCACTGAAGCTTTCTTT.

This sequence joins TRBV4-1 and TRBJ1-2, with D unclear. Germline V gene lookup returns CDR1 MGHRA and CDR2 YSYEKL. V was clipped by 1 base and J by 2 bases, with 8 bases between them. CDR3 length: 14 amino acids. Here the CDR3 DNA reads TGCGCCAGCAGCCAAGCGGCAGGCAACTATGGCTACACCTTC. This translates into CASSQAAGNYGYTF.

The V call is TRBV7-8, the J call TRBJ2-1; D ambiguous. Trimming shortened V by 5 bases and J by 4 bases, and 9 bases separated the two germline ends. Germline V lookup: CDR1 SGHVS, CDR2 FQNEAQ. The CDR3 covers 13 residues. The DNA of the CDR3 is TGTGCCAGCAGCGCCCGACTGTACAATGAGCAGTTCTTC. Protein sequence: CASSARLYNEQFF.

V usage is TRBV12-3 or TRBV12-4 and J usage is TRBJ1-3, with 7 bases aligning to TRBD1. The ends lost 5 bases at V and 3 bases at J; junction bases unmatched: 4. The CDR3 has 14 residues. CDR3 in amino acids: CASSPWTGGNTIYF. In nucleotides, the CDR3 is TGTGCCAGCAGTCCCTGGACAGGTGGAAACACCATATATTTT.

The CDR3 here is CASSSDRVADTQYF. The DNA for the CDR3 is TGTGCCAGCAGTTCGGACAGGGTGGCAGATACGCAGTATTTT. V is TRBV6-2 or TRBV6-3 and J is TRBJ2-3; 8 bases line up with TRBD1. Germline V gene data show CDR1 as MNHEY and CDR2 as SVGEGT. V trimming: 4 bases; J trimming: 4 bases; junction bases outside the gene matches: 4. This CDR3 has 14 residues.

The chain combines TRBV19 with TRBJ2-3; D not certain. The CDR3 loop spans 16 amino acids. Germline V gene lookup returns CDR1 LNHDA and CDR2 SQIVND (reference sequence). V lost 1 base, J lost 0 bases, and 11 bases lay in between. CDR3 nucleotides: TGTGCCAGTAGTATAGGTGCCTCCCGTAGCACAGATACGCAGTATTTT. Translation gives CASSIGASRSTDTQYF.

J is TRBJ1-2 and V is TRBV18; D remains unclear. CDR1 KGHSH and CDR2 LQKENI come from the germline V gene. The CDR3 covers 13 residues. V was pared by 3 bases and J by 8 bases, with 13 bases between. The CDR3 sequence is CASSPSFIGGYTF. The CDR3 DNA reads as TGTGCCAGCTCACCCTCTTTTATCGGGGGCTACACCTTC.

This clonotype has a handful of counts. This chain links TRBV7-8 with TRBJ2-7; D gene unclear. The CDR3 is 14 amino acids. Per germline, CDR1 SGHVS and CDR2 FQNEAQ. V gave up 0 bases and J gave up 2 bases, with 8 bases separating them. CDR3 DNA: TGTGCCAGCAGCTTAGCGGATCTGGCCTACGAGCAGTACTTC. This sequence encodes CASSLADLAYEQYF.

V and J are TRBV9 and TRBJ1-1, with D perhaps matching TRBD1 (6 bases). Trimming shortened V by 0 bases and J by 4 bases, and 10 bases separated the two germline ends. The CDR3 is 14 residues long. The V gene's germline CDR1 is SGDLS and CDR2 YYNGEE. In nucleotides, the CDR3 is TGTGCCAGCAGCGTAGCTGGCAGGGGCACTGAAGCTTTCTTT. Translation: CASSVAGRGTEAFF.

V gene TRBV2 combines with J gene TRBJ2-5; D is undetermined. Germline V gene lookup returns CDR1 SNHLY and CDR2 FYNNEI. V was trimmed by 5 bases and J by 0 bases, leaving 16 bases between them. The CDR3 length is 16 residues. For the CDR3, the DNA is TGTGCCAGCAGTACCCACCACACAGCGTACCAAGAGACCCAGTACTTC. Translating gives CASSTHHTAYQETQYF.

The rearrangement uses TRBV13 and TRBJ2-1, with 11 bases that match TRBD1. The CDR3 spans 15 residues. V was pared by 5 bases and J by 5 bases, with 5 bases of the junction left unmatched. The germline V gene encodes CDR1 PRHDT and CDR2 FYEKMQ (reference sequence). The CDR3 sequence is CASSRDRGVNNEQFF. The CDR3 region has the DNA TGTGCCAGCAGCCGGGACAGGGGGGTGAACAATGAGCAGTTCTTC.

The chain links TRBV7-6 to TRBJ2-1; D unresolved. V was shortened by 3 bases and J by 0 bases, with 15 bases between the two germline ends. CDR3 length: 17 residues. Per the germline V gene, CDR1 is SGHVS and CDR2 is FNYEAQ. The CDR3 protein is CASSLPSEPASYNEQFF. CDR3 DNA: TGTGCCAGCAGCTTGCCTTCCGAGCCTGCCTCCTACAATGAGCAGTTCTTC.

CDR3 sequence: CASSSPDRGDTEAFF. The CDR3 DNA sequence: TGTGCCAGCAGCTCCCCGGACAGGGGCGACACTGAAGCTTTCTTT. The V call is TRBV7-9, the J call TRBJ1-1, with 9 bases fitting TRBD1. The V segment lost 4 bases and the J segment 3 bases; nucleotides outside the gene matches: 6. The CDR3 has 15 residues. CDR1 SEHNR and CDR2 FQNEAQ come from the germline V gene (reference sequence).

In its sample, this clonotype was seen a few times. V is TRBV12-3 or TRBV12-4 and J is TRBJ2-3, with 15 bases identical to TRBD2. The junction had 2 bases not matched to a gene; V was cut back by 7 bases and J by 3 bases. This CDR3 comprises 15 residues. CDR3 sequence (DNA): TGTGCCAGCATGGGACTAGCGGGGGGAACAGATACGCAGTATTTT. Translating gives CASMGLAGGTDTQYF.

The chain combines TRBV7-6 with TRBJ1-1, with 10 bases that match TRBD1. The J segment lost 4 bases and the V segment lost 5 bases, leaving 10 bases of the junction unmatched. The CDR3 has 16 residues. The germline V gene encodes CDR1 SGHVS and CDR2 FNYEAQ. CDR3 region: CASSAGDRGSGTEAFF. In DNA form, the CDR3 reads TGTGCCAGCAGCGCGGGGGACAGGGGATCGGGCACTGAAGCTTTCTTT. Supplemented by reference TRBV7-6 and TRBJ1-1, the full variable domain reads GAGVSQSPRYKVTKRGQDVALRCDPISGHVSLYWYRQALGQGPEFLTYFNYEAQQDKSGLPNDRFSAERPEGSISTLTIQRTEQRDSAMYRCASSAGDRGSGTEAFFGQGTRLTVV.

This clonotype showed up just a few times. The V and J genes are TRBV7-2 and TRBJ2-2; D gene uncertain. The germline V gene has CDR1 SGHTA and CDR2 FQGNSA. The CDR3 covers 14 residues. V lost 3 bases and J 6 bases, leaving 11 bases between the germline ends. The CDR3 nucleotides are TGTGCCAGCAGCTTGGATTTCTTAGCCGGGGAGCTGTTTTTT. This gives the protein CASSLDFLAGELFF.

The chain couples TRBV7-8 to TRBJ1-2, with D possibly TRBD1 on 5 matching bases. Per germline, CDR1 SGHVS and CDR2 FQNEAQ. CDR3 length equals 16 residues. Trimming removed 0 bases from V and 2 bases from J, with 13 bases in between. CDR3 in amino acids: CASSLAGGGWNYGYTF. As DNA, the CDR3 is TGTGCCAGCAGCTTAGCTGGGGGGGGTTGGAACTATGGCTACACCTTC.

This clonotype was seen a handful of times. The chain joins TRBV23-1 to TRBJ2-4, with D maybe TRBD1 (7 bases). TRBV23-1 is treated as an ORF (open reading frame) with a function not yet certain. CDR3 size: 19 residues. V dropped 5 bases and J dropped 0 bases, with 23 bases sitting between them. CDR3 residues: CASSKREVGTDVAKNIQYF. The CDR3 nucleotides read TGCGCCAGCAGTAAAAGGGAGGTCGGGACAGACGTAGCCAAAAACATTCAGTACTTC.

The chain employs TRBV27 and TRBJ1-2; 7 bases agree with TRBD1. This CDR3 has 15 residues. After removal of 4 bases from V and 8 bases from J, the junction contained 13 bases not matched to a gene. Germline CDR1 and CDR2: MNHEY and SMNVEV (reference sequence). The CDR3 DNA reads TGTGCCAGCAGTTCTGACAGGGATCATTACGGGGGCTACACCTTC. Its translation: CASSSDRDHYGGYTF.

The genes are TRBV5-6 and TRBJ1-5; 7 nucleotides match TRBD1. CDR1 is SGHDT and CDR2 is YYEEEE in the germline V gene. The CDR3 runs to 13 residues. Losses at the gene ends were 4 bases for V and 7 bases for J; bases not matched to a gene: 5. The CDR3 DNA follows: TGTGCCAGCAGCCCGGGACAGTCGCAGCCCCAGCATTTT. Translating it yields CASSPGQSQPQHF.

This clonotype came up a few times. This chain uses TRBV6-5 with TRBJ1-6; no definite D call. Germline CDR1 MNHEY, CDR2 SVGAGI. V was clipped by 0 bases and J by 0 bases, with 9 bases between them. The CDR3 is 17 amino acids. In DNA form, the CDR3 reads TGTGCCAGCAGTTACTCCTCAAGGAGCTCCTATAATTCACCCCTCCACTTT. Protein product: CASSYSSRSSYNSPLHF.

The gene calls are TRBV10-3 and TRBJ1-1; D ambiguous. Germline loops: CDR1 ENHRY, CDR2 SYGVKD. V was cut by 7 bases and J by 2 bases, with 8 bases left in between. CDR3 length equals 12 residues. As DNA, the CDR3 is TGTGCCATCACCGATGGTAACACTGAAGCTTTCTTT. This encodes CAITDGNTEAFF.

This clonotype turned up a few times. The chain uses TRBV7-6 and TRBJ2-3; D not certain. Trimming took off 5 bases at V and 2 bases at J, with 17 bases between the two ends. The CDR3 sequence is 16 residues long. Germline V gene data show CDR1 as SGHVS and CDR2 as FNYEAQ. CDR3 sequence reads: CASSPPLEPNTDTQYF. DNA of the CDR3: TGTGCCAGCAGCCCCCCATTGGAGCCAAACACAGATACGCAGTATTTT.